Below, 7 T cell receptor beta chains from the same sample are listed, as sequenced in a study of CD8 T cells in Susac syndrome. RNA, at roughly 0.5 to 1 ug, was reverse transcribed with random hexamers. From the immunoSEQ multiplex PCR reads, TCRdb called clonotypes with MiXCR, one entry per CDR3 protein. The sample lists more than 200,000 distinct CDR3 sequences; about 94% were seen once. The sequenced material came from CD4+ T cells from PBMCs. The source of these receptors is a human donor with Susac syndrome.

For the CDR3, the DNA is TGTGCCACCGCGACAGGGGATAATTCACCCCTCCACTTT. Translation: CATATGDNSPLHF. V usage is TRBV24-1 and J usage is TRBJ1-6, with 8 bases aligning to TRBD1. CDR1 and CDR2 from the germline V gene are KGHDR and SFDVKD. V lost 9 bases, J lost 5 bases, and 2 bases stayed unmatched. This CDR3 has 13 residues.

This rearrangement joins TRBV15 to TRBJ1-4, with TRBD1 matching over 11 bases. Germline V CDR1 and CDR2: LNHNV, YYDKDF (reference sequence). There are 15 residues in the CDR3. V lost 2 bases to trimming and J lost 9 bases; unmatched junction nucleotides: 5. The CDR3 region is CATSRPGQGAKKLFF. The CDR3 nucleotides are TGTGCCACCAGCAGACCTGGACAGGGGGCGAAAAAACTGTTTTTT.

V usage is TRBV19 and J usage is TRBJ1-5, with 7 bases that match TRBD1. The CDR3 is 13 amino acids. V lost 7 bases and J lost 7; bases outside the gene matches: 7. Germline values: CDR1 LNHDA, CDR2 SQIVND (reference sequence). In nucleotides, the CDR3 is TGTGCCAGTACTTGGACAGGCCAACAGCCCCAGCATTTT. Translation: CASTWTGQQPQHF.

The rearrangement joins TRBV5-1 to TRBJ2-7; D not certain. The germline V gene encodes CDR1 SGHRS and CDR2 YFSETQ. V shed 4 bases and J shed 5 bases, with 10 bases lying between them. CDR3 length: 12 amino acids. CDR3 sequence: CASSQLRDEQYF. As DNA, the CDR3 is TGCGCCAGCAGCCAACTCCGTGACGAGCAGTACTTC.

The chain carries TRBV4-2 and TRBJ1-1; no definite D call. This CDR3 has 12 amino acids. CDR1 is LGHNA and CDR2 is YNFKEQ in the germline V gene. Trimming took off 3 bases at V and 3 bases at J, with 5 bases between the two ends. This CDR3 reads CASSQFDTEAFF. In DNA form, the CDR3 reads TGTGCCAGCAGCCAGTTCGACACTGAAGCTTTCTTT.

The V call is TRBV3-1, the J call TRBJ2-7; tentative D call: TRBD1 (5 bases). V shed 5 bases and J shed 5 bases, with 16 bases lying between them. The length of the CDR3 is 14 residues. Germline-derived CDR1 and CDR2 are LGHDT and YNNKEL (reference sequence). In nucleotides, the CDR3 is TGTGCCAGCAGCTACGCAGGGAATTTAGACGAGCAGTACTTC. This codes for CASSYAGNLDEQYF.

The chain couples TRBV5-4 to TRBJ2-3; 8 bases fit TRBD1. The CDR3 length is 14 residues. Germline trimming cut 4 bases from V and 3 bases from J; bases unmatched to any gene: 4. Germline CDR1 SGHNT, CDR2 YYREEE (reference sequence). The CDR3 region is CASSPGGETDTQYF. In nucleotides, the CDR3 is TGTGCCAGCAGCCCAGGGGGCGAGACAGATACGCAGTATTTT.